This TCR beta chain was sequenced in a study of neurological immune-mediated disorders. Findings of the study overall: The greatest TCR clonal expansion appeared in HTLV-1-associated myelopathy and the smallest, falling below healthy controls, in multiple sclerosis. The absence of any CDR3 amino acid sequence shared by expanded clones across subjects suggests that repertoires were private in all groups.

The unsorted libraries were produced from 2 million PBMCs held at -80 C. This clonotype came up many times. Its antigen remains unidentified. A single record per CDR3 protein comes from TCRdb applying MiXCR to the 5' RACE reads. Among 55,000 to 65,000 distinct CDR3 sequences listed, around 3.6% were seen once. Germline CDR1 SGHTA, CDR2 FQGNSA. This CDR3 contains 18 residues. J was trimmed by 4 bases and V by 6 bases; bases with no gene match: 19. The chain combines TRBV7-2 with TRBJ2-7, with 9 bases aligning to TRBD1. The TCR was taken from a woman aged 25 to 39 with multiple sclerosis. Specimen: PBMCs. Here the CDR3 DNA reads TGTGCCAGCAGTATCCCCTCCTATCCGGGACAGGGCCGGTACGAGCAGTACTTC. Translated: CASSIPSYPGQGRYEQYF.